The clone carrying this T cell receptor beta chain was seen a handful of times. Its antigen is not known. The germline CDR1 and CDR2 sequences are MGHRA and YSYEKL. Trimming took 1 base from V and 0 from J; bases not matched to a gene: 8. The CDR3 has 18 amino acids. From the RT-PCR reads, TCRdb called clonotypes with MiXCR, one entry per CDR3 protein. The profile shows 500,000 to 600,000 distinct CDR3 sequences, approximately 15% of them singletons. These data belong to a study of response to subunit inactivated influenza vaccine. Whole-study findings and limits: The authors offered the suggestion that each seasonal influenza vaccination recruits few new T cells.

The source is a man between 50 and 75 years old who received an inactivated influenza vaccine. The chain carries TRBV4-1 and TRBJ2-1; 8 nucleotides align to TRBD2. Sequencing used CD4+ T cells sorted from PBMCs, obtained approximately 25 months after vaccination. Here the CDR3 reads CASSQGLAHRSSYNEQFF. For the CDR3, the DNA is TGCGCCAGCAGCCAAGGACTAGCGCACAGGAGCTCCTACAATGAGCAGTTCTTC.